Presented here are 14 T cell receptor beta chains from one specimen sequenced in a study of blood T cell repertoires in COVID-19. The protocol was immunoSEQ multiplex PCR, while the TCRdb copy is restricted to in-frame clones and leaves out a portion. The sample has approximately 150,000 clones, 75% to 90% seen once. Sample: peripheral blood. The receptors originated from a man in his late teens or twenties with COVID-19, enrolled during active disease.

The rearrangement joins TRBV5-5 to TRBJ2-3; D is perhaps TRBD2 (5 bases). Between the trimmed V and J ends, which lost 0 bases and 4 bases, there was a span of 6 bases. This CDR3 has 13 residues. CDR1 and CDR2 from the germline V gene are SGHKS and YYEKEE (reference sequence). DNA of the CDR3: TGTGCCAGCAGCTTGGGGAGGCCAGATACGCAGTATTTT. Amino acid sequence: CASSLGRPDTQYF.

This chain connects TRBV19 to TRBJ2-5; 8 bases match TRBD1. Looked up from germline, CDR1 is LNHDA and CDR2 is SQIVND (reference sequence). This CDR3 contains 18 residues. The V and J ends lost 4 bases and 2 bases, in that order; junction bases with no gene match: 15. CDR3 residues: CASSTRSPRTGPQETQYF. Written as DNA, the CDR3 is TGTGCCAGTAGTACTAGATCTCCAAGGACAGGGCCACAAGAGACCCAGTACTTC.

Of note for this clone: Other nucleotide sequences from this sample produce the same CDR3. The chain links TRBV20-1 to TRBJ1-5, with 8 bases fitting TRBD1. Germline V gene lookup returns CDR1 DFQATT and CDR2 SNEGSKA (reference sequence). J gave up 4 bases and V 3 bases, and 5 bases lay outside the gene matches. The CDR3 is made up of 14 amino acids. In DNA form, the CDR3 reads TGCAGTGCTAGTGGGACAGGAAGTAATCAGCCCCAGCATTTT. It yields the protein CSASGTGSNQPQHF.

This CDR3 reads CASRGLAGPYNEQFF. CDR3 DNA: TGTGCCAGCAGGGGACTAGCGGGACCTTACAATGAGCAGTTCTTC. The chain links TRBV7-9 to TRBJ2-1; 13 positions agree with TRBD2. V lost 6 bases and J lost 4; bases outside the gene matches: 3. This CDR3 spans 15 amino acids. CDR1 is SEHNR, CDR2 FQNEAQ, per germline (reference sequence).

The chain recombines TRBV19 with TRBJ2-7; TRBD1 agrees at 9 bases. There are 13 residues in the CDR3. The germline V gene encodes CDR1 LNHDA and CDR2 SQIVND (reference sequence). J was trimmed by 2 bases and V by 8 bases; bases with no gene match: 4. DNA for the CDR3: TGTGCCAGTGGGACAGGGCTGACCTACGAGCAGTACTTC. Its protein product is CASGTGLTYEQYF.

The chain combines TRBV4-2 with TRBJ2-2; 8 positions match TRBD2. V trimming: 5 bases; J trimming: 6 bases; junction bases outside the gene matches: 5. The CDR3 spans 14 residues. CDR1 LGHNA and CDR2 YNFKEQ come from the germline V gene. In DNA form, the CDR3 reads TGTGCCAGCAGCATGCGACTAGCGTCCGGGGAGCTGTTTTTT. This gives the protein CASSMRLASGELFF.

The chain uses TRBV10-3 and TRBJ1-2; D unclear. The CDR3 contains 13 residues. From germline, CDR1 is ENHRY and CDR2 SYGVKD. Trimming took off 8 bases at V and 8 bases at J, with 18 bases between the two ends. CDR3 in DNA: TGTGCCATCGGAGAGCTAGCGGGAAGAGGCTACACCTTC. Translation gives CAIGELAGRGYTF.

The V call is TRBV9, the J call TRBJ2-1; D is possibly TRBD2 (6 bases). The germline V gene encodes CDR1 SGDLS and CDR2 YYNGEE. The CDR3 contains 16 residues. Trimming removed 0 bases from V and 2 bases from J, with 12 bases in between. CDR3 loop: CASSVGGSGAYNEQFF. CDR3 DNA: TGTGCCAGCAGCGTAGGCGGTAGCGGCGCCTACAATGAGCAGTTCTTC.

The rearrangement links TRBV27 to TRBJ2-1; 8 bases fit TRBD1. The CDR3 sequence is 15 residues long. Per germline, CDR1 MNHEY and CDR2 SMNVEV (reference sequence). Germline trimming cut 4 bases from V and 4 bases from J; bases unmatched to any gene: 6. CDR3 in amino acids: CASSSPGTGYNEQFF. CDR3 in DNA: TGTGCCAGCAGTTCCCCAGGGACAGGTTACAATGAGCAGTTCTTC.

The chain is built from TRBV9 and TRBJ2-1, with 8 bases fitting TRBD2. The CDR3 extends over 14 amino acids. The germline CDR1 and CDR2 sequences are SGDLS and YYNGEE. Trimming at V came to 3 bases and at J to 6 bases, leaving 5 bases not matched to a gene. Written as DNA, the CDR3 is TGTGCCAGCAGCGCGGGGACTAGGGTCAATGAGCAGTTCTTC. Protein sequence: CASSAGTRVNEQFF.

This sequence joins TRBV5-1 and TRBJ2-5; 10 positions match TRBD1. The CDR3 consists of 16 residues. The ends lost 4 bases at V and 3 bases at J; junction bases unmatched: 9. CDR1 SGHRS and CDR2 YFSETQ come from the germline V gene. Here the CDR3 reads CASSGRQGAREETQYF. DNA for the CDR3: TGCGCCAGCAGCGGCAGACAGGGGGCGAGGGAAGAGACCCAGTACTTC.

The V gene is TRBV4-1, the J gene TRBJ2-1; 16 bases map to TRBD2. The V segment lost 4 bases and the J segment 2 bases; nucleotides outside the gene matches: 5. CDR1 is MGHRA and CDR2 is YSYEKL in the germline V gene. The CDR3 is 18 amino acids. Here the CDR3 DNA reads TGCGCCAGCAGCCCACCGGGACTAGCGGGAGGGCCCTACAATGAGCAGTTCTTC. Its protein product is CASSPPGLAGGPYNEQFF.

The chain joins TRBV27 to TRBJ1-5; TRBD1 aligns across 8 bases. Germline V gene sequence: CDR1 MNHEY, CDR2 SMNVEV (reference sequence). This CDR3 has 14 amino acids. Trimming removed 6 bases from V and 6 bases from J; junction bases left unmatched: 7. The CDR3 DNA reads TGTGCCAGCAGGCGACAGGGGATAATTCAGCCCCAGCATTTT. Its translation is CASRRQGIIQPQHF.

The V and J genes are TRBV3-1 (or the pseudogene TRBV3-2) and TRBJ2-2; D possibly corresponds to TRBD2 (6 bases). CDR1 is LGHDT and CDR2 is YNNKEL in the germline V gene (reference sequence). Trimming left V 1 base short and J 6 bases short, with 12 bases between. This CDR3 contains 15 residues. The CDR3 spells CASSQASLASGELFF. DNA for the CDR3: TGTGCCAGCAGCCAAGCCTCTCTAGCGTCCGGGGAGCTGTTTTTT.